Each of the 23 T cell receptor beta chains below was sequenced from the same sample in a study of blood T cell repertoires in COVID-19. TCRdb keeps only in-frame clones here, not all; method: immunoSEQ multiplex PCR. Of 100,000 to 150,000 clones in the sample, 70% to 75% were seen once. The sequencing sample was made of peripheral blood. The origin of the receptors is a man aged 80 or over with COVID-19, enrolled during active disease.

CDR3 DNA sequence: TGTGCCAGCAGCCCCCGGGGGGAACCTTATCAGCCCCAGCATTTT. It encodes CASSPRGEPYQPQHF. The genes are TRBV7-2 and TRBJ1-5; maybe TRBD1 (5 bases). CDR1 and CDR2 (germline): SGHTA, FQGNSA. V lost 5 bases, J lost 5 bases, and 16 bases lay in between. The CDR3 runs to 15 residues. Looking up the rest from reference TRBV7-2 and TRBJ1-5 gives the full variable domain: GAGVSQSPSNKVTEKGKDVELRCDPISGHTALYWYRQSLGQGLEFLIYFQGNSAPDKSGLPSDRFSAERTGGSVSTLTIQRTQQEDSAVYLCASSPRGEPYQPQHFGDGTRLSIL.

This clone was counted between two and nine times. The chain combines TRBV30 with TRBJ2-3; no clear D. The germline gives CDR1 GTSNPN, CDR2 SVGIG (reference sequence). V lost 2 bases, J lost 4 bases, and 4 bases lay in between. The CDR3 totals 11 residues. The CDR3 sequence: CAWSPADTQYF. The CDR3, as DNA: TGTGCCTGGAGTCCAGCAGATACGCAGTATTTT.

This chain uses TRBV4-3 with TRBJ2-1, with D hard to call. The germline V gene has CDR1 LGHNA and CDR2 YSLEER. V lost 0 bases, J lost 1 base, and 13 bases lay in between. The CDR3 runs 17 residues. This CDR3 reads CASSQDYPVRSYNEQFF. The DNA of the CDR3 is TGCGCCAGCAGCCAAGACTATCCCGTTCGTTCCTACAATGAGCAGTTCTTC.

The genes are TRBV7-2 and TRBJ1-5; maybe TRBD1 (6 bases). The germline CDR1 and CDR2 sequences are SGHTA and FQGNSA. Between the trimmed V and J ends, which lost 1 base and 3 bases, there was a span of 10 bases. The CDR3 consists of 15 residues. The CDR3 loop reads CASSLVGGANQPQHF. The CDR3 nucleotides are TGTGCCAGCAGCTTAGTTGGGGGGGCCAATCAGCCCCAGCATTTT.

V usage is TRBV19 and J usage is TRBJ1-5, with D uncertain. This CDR3 has 14 residues. Germline V gene data show CDR1 as LNHDA and CDR2 as SQIVND (reference sequence). The ends were cut back, 3 bases at V and 7 bases at J, with 13 bases in the middle. CDR3 bases: TGTGCCAGTAGTATCTATGGGCCTAAACAGCCCCAGCATTTT. As protein: CASSIYGPKQPQHF.

The table lists this clone with a few counts. The chain uses TRBV13 and TRBJ2-7, with D possibly TRBD1 on 6 matching bases. The CDR3 extends over 13 amino acids. Trimming removed 3 bases at V and 5 bases at J, with 11 bases between. Germline-derived CDR1 and CDR2 are PRHDT and FYEKMQ (reference sequence). CDR3: CASSLRTADEQYF. The CDR3, as DNA: TGTGCCAGCAGCTTGCGGACAGCGGACGAGCAGTACTTC.

The J gene is TRBJ1-1, the V gene TRBV19; TRBD1 agrees at 12 bases. Per germline, CDR1 LNHDA and CDR2 SQIVND (reference sequence). Trimming removed 2 bases from V and 4 bases from J; junction bases left unmatched: 8. The CDR3 consists of 17 residues. CDR3 bases: TGTGCCAGTAGTATAACCCCCGGGACAGGGGGCGGCACTGAAGCTTTCTTT. Protein product: CASSITPGTGGGTEAFF.

The CDR3, as DNA: TGTGCCAGTAGGGCCCCTAGGCACGGCGGGGTGGAAAAACTGTTTTTT. Translating it yields CASRAPRHGGVEKLFF. The chain uses TRBV19 and TRBJ1-4; D not certain. Germline V gene sequence: CDR1 LNHDA, CDR2 SQIVND (reference sequence). The CDR3 loop spans 16 amino acids. V dropped 6 bases and J dropped 8 bases, with 22 bases sitting between them.

This rearrangement joins TRBV18 to TRBJ2-5, with D possibly matching TRBD1 (6 bases). V dropped 2 bases and J dropped 5 bases, with 15 bases sitting between them. CDR3 length: 15 amino acids. Germline lookup yields CDR1 KGHSH and CDR2 LQKENI. The CDR3 DNA sequence: TGTGCCAGCTCACCAGGGGGCCGGCCTTTGGAGACCCAGTACTTC. Translated: CASSPGGRPLETQYF. Combining the CDR3 with reference TRBV18 and TRBJ2-5 gives the whole variable domain NAGVMQNPRHLVRRRGQEARLRCSPMKGHSHVYWYRQLPEEGLKFMVYLQKENIIDESGMPKERFSAEFPKEGPSILRIQQVVRGDSAAYFCASSPGGRPLETQYFGPGTRLLVL.

CDR3 sequence (DNA): TGCGCCAGCAGCCCGGGACTAGCGGCATTCACAGATACGCAGTATTTT. Protein: CASSPGLAAFTDTQYF. The chain couples TRBV5-1 to TRBJ2-3, with 11 positions matching TRBD2. Trimming cost V 4 bases and J 2 bases; bases outside gene matches: 6. This CDR3 comprises 16 residues. CDR1 is SGHRS, CDR2 YFSETQ, per germline.

The chain is built from TRBV2 and TRBJ2-1; 11 nucleotides align to TRBD2. Trimming at V came to 6 bases and at J to 5 bases, leaving 9 bases not matched to a gene. Germline loops: CDR1 SNHLY, CDR2 FYNNEI. The CDR3 contains 16 residues. The CDR3 here is CASSDSTSGSNNEQFF. As DNA, the CDR3 is TGTGCCAGCAGCGACTCTACTAGCGGGAGCAACAATGAGCAGTTCTTC.

The V call is TRBV27, the J call TRBJ1-1, with a weak D call TRBD1 (6 bases). The ends were cut back, 4 bases at V and 10 bases at J, with 25 bases in the middle. Germline V CDR1 and CDR2: MNHEY, SMNVEV (reference sequence). The CDR3 is made up of 16 amino acids. As DNA, the CDR3 is TGTGCCAGCAGTTCAATTATGGGGATGGGGGGGCAAAGAGCTTTCTTT. Translation gives CASSSIMGMGGQRAFF.

The genes are TRBV30 and TRBJ1-2; 10 bases are a match to TRBD1. This CDR3 has 15 amino acids. The germline CDR1 and CDR2 sequences are GTSNPN and SVGIG (reference sequence). Unmatched junction bases numbered 10, after V lost 4 bases and J lost 5 bases. CDR3 loop: CAWMGDRGMRYGYTF. In DNA, the CDR3 is TGTGCCTGGATGGGGGACAGGGGAATGAGGTATGGCTACACCTTC.

This clone showed up just once. The chain joins TRBV7-9 to TRBJ2-1; 9 bases are shared with TRBD2. The V segment lost 4 bases and the J segment 1 base; nucleotides outside the gene matches: 5. The germline CDR1 and CDR2 sequences are SEHNR and FQNEAQ (reference sequence). The CDR3 runs 16 residues. The DNA for the CDR3 is TGTGCCAGCAGCTCTCGGCGGGAGGGATCCTACAATGAGCAGTTCTTC. It encodes CASSSRREGSYNEQFF.

V gene TRBV18 combines with J gene TRBJ2-7; weak D call: TRBD1 (5 bases). CDR1 and CDR2 (germline): KGHSH, LQKENI. The CDR3 runs to 16 residues. Trimming left V 2 bases short and J 3 bases short, with 17 bases between. CDR3 coding DNA: TGTGCCAGCTCACCAAGCCGGAGCCAGGGCCGCTACGAGCAGTACTTC. Residues: CASSPSRSQGRYEQYF.

In this sample, this clone turned up once. V and J are TRBV6-4 and TRBJ2-1, with D possibly being TRBD1 (6 bases). Germline CDR1 MRHNA, CDR2 SNTAGT. V lost 4 bases to trimming and J lost 8 bases, with 21 bases between them. The CDR3 is 16 amino acids. The CDR3 DNA is TGTGCCAGCAGTGCCTCCCCGACAGGTGGAAGGGATGAGCAGTTCTTC. It is translated as CASSASPTGGRDEQFF.

This clone has only a few counts. The rearrangement uses TRBV7-2 and TRBJ2-7; D may be TRBD2 (7 bases). Trimming shortened V by 4 bases and J by 3 bases, and 19 bases separated the two germline ends. Germline V gene lookup returns CDR1 SGHTA and CDR2 FQGNSA. This CDR3 has 16 amino acids. For the CDR3, the DNA is TGTGCCAGCAGCTCCCAGCGGGGCTTAGGGGGCTACGAGCAGTACTTC. Translated: CASSSQRGLGGYEQYF. Together with reference TRBV7-2 and TRBJ2-7, the CDR3 gives the full variable domain: GAGVSQSPSNKVTEKGKDVELRCDPISGHTALYWYRQSLGQGLEFLIYFQGNSAPDKSGLPSDRFSAERTGGSVSTLTIQRTQQEDSAVYLCASSSQRGLGGYEQYFGPGTRLTVT.

V and J are TRBV28 and TRBJ2-7, with D possibly being TRBD2 (5 bases). CDR1 MDHEN and CDR2 SYDVKM come from the germline V gene. V was cut by 6 bases and J by 10 bases, with 19 bases left in between. The CDR3 spans 13 residues. The chain's CDR3 is CASSPPLVRQQYF. In nucleotides, the CDR3 is TGTGCCAGCAGCCCCCCACTAGTCAGACAACAGTACTTC. Full variable domain (outside the CDR3, taken from reference TRBV28 and TRBJ2-7): DVKVTQSSRYLVKRTGEKVFLECVQDMDHENMFWYRQDPGLGLRLIYFSYDVKMKEKGDIPEGYSVSREKKERFSLILESASTNQTSMYLCASSPPLVRQQYFGPGTRLTVT.

The chain uses TRBV10-3 and TRBJ2-6, with TRBD1 as a possible D gene (5 bases). The CDR3 consists of 15 residues. V lost 2 bases and J lost 2, with 7 bases in between. The germline CDR1 and CDR2 sequences are ENHRY and SYGVKD. CDR3 in DNA: TGTGCCATCAGTGAGAGGGGTCCTGGGGCCAACGTCCTGACTTTC. Encoded protein: CAISERGPGANVLTF.

The chain employs TRBV6-5 and TRBJ1-1; perhaps TRBD1 as D (6 bases). The germline V and J ends were trimmed by 1 base and 4 bases, with 13 bases remaining between them. The CDR3 runs to 15 residues. The germline V gene encodes CDR1 MNHEY and CDR2 SVGAGI. The CDR3 sequence: CASSYWSEGGTEAFF. Here the CDR3 DNA reads TGTGCCAGCAGTTACTGGTCGGAAGGGGGCACTGAAGCTTTCTTT.

This clone came up once. V is TRBV19 and J is TRBJ2-5; TRBD2 matches at 7 bases. The CDR3 has 15 amino acids. CDR1 is LNHDA and CDR2 is SQIVND in the germline V gene (reference sequence). Trimming took 2 bases from V and 5 from J; bases not matched to a gene: 8. In DNA form, the CDR3 reads TGTGCCAGTAGTATATCCTGGACTAGGGATGAGACCCAGTACTTC. Protein sequence: CASSISWTRDETQYF.

V is TRBV28 and J is TRBJ1-2; 12 bases match TRBD1. The V segment lost 5 bases and the J segment 6 bases; nucleotides outside the gene matches: 7. The CDR3 sequence is 15 residues long. Germline loops: CDR1 MDHEN, CDR2 SYDVKM. As DNA, the CDR3 is TGTGCCAGCAGTCCGGGACAGGGGGCGTACGATGGCTACACCTTC. This gives the protein CASSPGQGAYDGYTF.

Many counts were recorded for this clone. This chain uses TRBV24-1 with TRBJ2-2; 10 nucleotides match TRBD1. CDR3 size: 14 residues. CDR1 is KGHDR and CDR2 is SFDVKD in the germline V gene. V lost 9 bases to trimming and J lost 3 bases; unmatched junction nucleotides: 3. The CDR3 protein is CATEGTGDTGELFF. The DNA for the CDR3 is TGTGCCACCGAAGGGACAGGGGACACCGGGGAGCTGTTTTTT.